This is a list of T cell receptor beta chains from one sample in a study of T cell responses to AZD1222 COVID-19 vaccine. Sequenced by immunoSEQ multiplex PCR; TCRdb stores in-frame clones only, minus some. The sample has 150,000 to 200,000 clones; about 92% are singletons. The specimen comprised peripheral blood, sampled 28 days after the second dose of the MenACWY control vaccine. These receptors were obtained from an adult who received the MenACWY meningococcal vaccine as a control. CDR3s include the opening cysteine and the closing phenylalanine or tryptophan. A D gene is named only where the DNA matches it firmly. Clone size is shown for a subset of rows, as once, few, many or a class of expanded clone.

CASSPRPGQIYEQYF | TGCGCCAGCAGCCCGAGGCCGGGACAGATTTACGAGCAGTACTTC | TRBJ2-7 | TRBD1 | TRBV5-1 | NA
CASSESLGTAVYEQYF | TGCGCCAGCAGTGAGTCGTTGGGGACAGCGGTTTACGAGCAGTACTTC | TRBJ2-7 | TRBD1 | TRBV10-1 | NA
CASRPTGSYEQYF | TGTGCCAGCAGACCTACAGGGAGTTACGAGCAGTACTTC | TRBJ2-7 | NA | TRBV7-2 | NA
CASRGTSGVHEQYF | TGTGCCAGCAGAGGGACTAGCGGGGTCCACGAGCAGTACTTC | TRBJ2-7 | TRBD2 | TRBV2 | NA
CASSQVPGQGPRSTEAFF | TGTGCCAGCAGCCAAGTGCCGGGACAGGGCCCAAGGAGCACTGAAGCTTTCTTT | TRBJ1-1 | TRBD1 | TRBV14 | NA
CASSFVGNQPQHF | TGTGCCAGCAGCTTTGTCGGGAATCAGCCCCAGCATTTT | TRBJ1-5 | NA | TRBV13 | NA
CASSPPGQGGAQYF | TGTGCCAGCTCACCACCGGGACAGGGAGGCGCGCAGTATTTT | TRBJ2-3 | TRBD1 | TRBV18 | NA
CASSPGFKANYGYTF | TGTGCCAGCAGCCCGGGATTTAAAGCTAACTATGGCTACACCTTC | TRBJ1-2 | NA | TRBV7-8 | few
CASSPTGPLMDGYTF | TGCGCCAGCAGCCCGACAGGGCCGCTAATGGATGGCTACACCTTC | TRBJ1-2 | TRBD1 | TRBV5-1 | few
CASSPRQGAQQPQHF | TGTGCCAGCAGCCCGAGACAGGGGGCTCAACAGCCCCAGCATTTT | TRBJ1-5 | TRBD1 | TRBV5-5 | NA
CASSPGGGDSGNTIYF | TGTGCCAGCTCACCCGGCGGGGGAGACTCTGGAAACACCATATATTTT | TRBJ1-3 | NA | TRBV18 | NA
CASSPSTYEQYF | TGTGCCAGCAGTCCAAGCACCTACGAGCAGTACTTC | TRBJ2-7 | NA | TRBV6-2/TRBV6-3 | NA
CASSTLSGPYNEQFF | TGCGCCAGCAGTACGCTCTCGGGACCCTACAATGAGCAGTTCTTC | TRBJ2-1 | NA | TRBV10-1 | NA
CATSDQGPYGYTF | TGTGCCACCAGTGACCAGGGGCCGTATGGCTACACCTTC | TRBJ1-2 | NA | TRBV24-1 | NA
CASSQVSTGNQPQHF | TGCGCCAGCAGCCAAGTTTCGACAGGGAATCAGCCCCAGCATTTT | TRBJ1-5 | TRBD1 | TRBV4-1 | NA
CASSPGLTYGYTF | TGTGCCAGCAGCCCGGGACTCACCTATGGCTACACCTTC | TRBJ1-2 | NA | TRBV3-1/TRBV3-2 | NA
CASSQARETGGHNEQFF | TGCGCCAGCAGCCAAGCCAGAGAAACGGGGGGCCATAATGAGCAGTTCTTC | TRBJ2-1 | NA | TRBV4-1 | NA
CAIGGGRNYGYTF | TGTGCCATCGGGGGGGGCCGAAACTATGGCTACACCTTC | TRBJ1-2 | NA | TRBV10-3 | NA
CASSLGTTGLTGYTF | TGTGCCAGCAGCCTAGGGACGACGGGGCTTACAGGCTACACCTTC | TRBJ1-2 | NA | TRBV3-1/TRBV3-2 | NA
CASMTFGTNNNQPQHF | TGTGCCAGCATGACCTTCGGAACGAATAACAATCAGCCCCAGCATTTT | TRBJ1-5 | NA | TRBV28 | NA
CASSLLAGTDTQYF | TGTGCCAGCAGCTTACTGGCAGGGACAGATACGCAGTATTTT | TRBJ2-3 | NA | TRBV7-3 | NA
CASSRTRSEQFF | TGTGCCAGCAGTCGGACGAGGAGTGAGCAGTTCTTC | TRBJ2-1 | NA | TRBV2 | NA
CASSQGTGDWYGYTF | TGTGCCAGCAGCCAGGGGACAGGGGATTGGTATGGCTACACCTTC | TRBJ1-2 | TRBD1 | TRBV7-2 | NA
CASMDAGISNQPQHF | TGTGCCAGTATGGATGCAGGGATTAGCAATCAGCCCCAGCATTTT | TRBJ1-5 | NA | TRBV19 | NA
CASSIGGGVYEQYF | TGTGCCAGTAGTATAGGCGGCGGGGTCTACGAGCAGTACTTC | TRBJ2-7 | NA | TRBV19 | NA
CASSQSGSSTDTQYF | TGTGCCAGCAGCCAATCGGGCAGTAGCACAGATACGCAGTATTTT | TRBJ2-3 | NA | TRBV16 | NA
CASSSKSYTF | TGTGCCAGCAGTTCGAAGAGCTACACCTTC | TRBJ1-2 | NA | TRBV28 | NA
CASSVDEGQPQHF | TGTGCCAGCAGCGTAGATGAGGGCCAGCCCCAGCATTTT | TRBJ1-5 | NA | TRBV9 | few
CASSASSGTGHEQYF | TGTGCCAGCAGCGCATCTTCCGGGACAGGGCACGAGCAGTACTTC | TRBJ2-7 | TRBD1 | TRBV9 | NA
CASRTSLELQPQHF | TGTGCCAGCAGAACCTCGTTGGAGCTTCAGCCCCAGCATTTT | TRBJ1-5 | NA | TRBV28 | NA
CSVDFPGPQRYEQYF | TGCAGCGTTGACTTCCCGGGCCCTCAACGCTACGAGCAGTACTTC | TRBJ2-7 | NA | TRBV29-1 | NA
CASSSGLAGHEQYF | TGTGCCAGCAGCTCAGGGCTAGCGGGTCACGAGCAGTACTTC | TRBJ2-7 | TRBD2 | TRBV7-3 | NA
CASSLGTGGVPLHF | TGTGCCAGCAGTTTAGGAACAGGGGGTGTACCCCTCCACTTT | TRBJ1-6 | TRBD1 | TRBV28 | NA
CASSWDANTEAFF | TGCGCCAGCAGCTGGGACGCGAACACTGAAGCTTTCTTT | TRBJ1-1 | NA | TRBV5-1 | NA
CASSLGQRNQPQHF | TGTGCCAGCAGCTTAGGACAGCGCAATCAGCCCCAGCATTTT | TRBJ1-5 | NA | TRBV7-2 | NA
CASSGDRGRHNEQFF | TGTGCCAGCAGCGGGGACAGGGGGCGCCACAATGAGCAGTTCTTC | TRBJ2-1 | TRBD1 | TRBV11-2 | NA
CAAGTQYGYTF | TGTGCCGCAGGGACGCAGTATGGCTACACCTTC | TRBJ1-2 | NA | TRBV27 | once
CASSLPTGTGQPQHF | TGTGCCAGCAGCCTACCGACAGGGACAGGCCAGCCCCAGCATTTT | TRBJ1-5 | TRBD1 | TRBV28 | once
CASSLSGASPWGTEAFF | TGCGCCAGCAGCCTTAGCGGGGCCTCGCCATGGGGCACTGAAGCTTTCTTT | TRBJ1-1 | NA | TRBV4-3 | NA
CASSLEFRRASYEQYF | TGCGCCAGCAGCTTGGAATTCAGGCGGGCGAGCTACGAGCAGTACTTC | TRBJ2-7 | NA | TRBV5-1 | few
CATSRAGQANEQFF | TGTGCCACCAGCCGAGCCGGACAGGCCAATGAGCAGTTCTTC | TRBJ2-1 | TRBD1 | TRBV15 | NA
CASSYSRLAGEQYF | TGTGCCAGCAGTTACTCGCGTCTAGCCGGGGAGCAGTACTTC | TRBJ2-7 | NA | TRBV6-5 | NA
CASSPRDRTTDTQYF | TGTGCCAGCAGCCCCCGGGACAGGACGACAGATACGCAGTATTTT | TRBJ2-3 | TRBD1 | TRBV11-3 | NA
CAWSRGFYGYTF | TGTGCCTGGAGTCGTGGGTTCTATGGCTACACCTTC | TRBJ1-2 | NA | TRBV30 | NA
CASSYSSTNTEAFF | TGTGCCAGCAGTTACTCATCCACGAACACTGAAGCTTTCTTT | TRBJ1-1 | NA | TRBV6-2/TRBV6-3 | NA
CASSSSGQEQETQYF | TGTGCCAGCAGCTCATCTGGACAGGAGCAAGAGACCCAGTACTTC | TRBJ2-5 | TRBD1 | TRBV7-9 | NA
CASSDRAGLGNQPQHF | TGTGCCAGCAGCGACCGCGCGGGGCTGGGCAATCAGCCCCAGCATTTT | TRBJ1-5 | NA | TRBV7-8 | NA
CASSATTGDGSEAFF | TGTGCCAGCAGCGCGACTACAGGGGATGGCTCTGAAGCTTTCTTT | TRBJ1-1 | TRBD1 | TRBV28 | NA
CSVGTSGSADTQYF | TGCAGCGTTGGGACTAGCGGAAGCGCAGATACGCAGTATTTT | TRBJ2-3 | TRBD2 | TRBV29-1 | NA
CASSLESGALNSPLHF | TGTGCCAGCAGCTTAGAGTCGGGGGCGCTTAATTCACCCCTCCACTTT | TRBJ1-6 | NA | TRBV11-2 | NA
CACLDPGQVYGYTF | TGTGCCTGTTTGGACCCGGGACAGGTCTATGGCTACACCTTC | TRBJ1-2 | TRBD1 | TRBV30 | NA
CAWSVGQGGSPLHF | TGTGCCTGGAGTGTAGGACAGGGAGGTTCACCCCTCCACTTT | TRBJ1-6 | TRBD1 | TRBV30 | NA
CSVDLGGQGYTF | TGCAGCGTGGACCTAGGGGGGCAAGGCTACACCTTC | TRBJ1-2 | NA | TRBV29-1 | NA
CASTAPGFHEQYF | TGTGCCAGCACCGCCCCAGGGTTCCACGAGCAGTACTTC | TRBJ2-7 | NA | TRBV6-6 | NA
CAISLTSGRALNNEQFF | TGTGCCATCAGCTTGACTAGCGGGAGGGCCCTCAACAATGAGCAGTTCTTC | TRBJ2-1 | TRBD2 | TRBV10-3 | NA
CASSHVLVGGQFF | TGTGCCAGCAGCCACGTCCTCGTTGGGGGGCAGTTCTTC | TRBJ2-1 | NA | TRBV14 | NA